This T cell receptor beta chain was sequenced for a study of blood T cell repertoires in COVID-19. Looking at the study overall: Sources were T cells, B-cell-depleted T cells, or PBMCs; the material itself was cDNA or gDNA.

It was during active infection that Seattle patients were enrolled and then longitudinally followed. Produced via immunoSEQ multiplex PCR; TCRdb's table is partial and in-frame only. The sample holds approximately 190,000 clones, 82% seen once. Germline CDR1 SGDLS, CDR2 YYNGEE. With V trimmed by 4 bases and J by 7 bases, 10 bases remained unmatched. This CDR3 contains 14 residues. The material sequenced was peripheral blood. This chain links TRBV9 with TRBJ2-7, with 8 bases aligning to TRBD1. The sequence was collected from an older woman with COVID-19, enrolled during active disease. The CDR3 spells CASSLKGQGDEQYF. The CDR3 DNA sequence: TGTGCCAGCAGCCTCAAAGGACAGGGAGATGAGCAGTACTTC.